A selection of T cell receptor beta chains follows, all from one sample in a study of blood T cell repertoires in COVID-19. Profiling relied on immunoSEQ multiplex PCR, and the TCRdb table lists in-frame clones only, not all of them. The sample lists 400,000 to 550,000 clones, around nine tenths occurring once. The material sequenced was peripheral blood. The receptors shown here come from a young woman with acute or convalescent COVID-19. Both conserved end residues are part of each CDR3. A D gene is named only where the DNA matches it firmly. Size values are once, few and many counts, or a class for expanded clones, and some rows have none.

abundance	len	j_gene	d_gene	v_gene	CDR3nt	CDR3aa
.	15	TRBJ2-2	.	TRBV5-1	TGCGCCAGCAGCTTGGATTCAGGGGCGGCCGGGGAGCTGTTTTTT	CASSLDSGAAGELFF
once	16	TRBJ2-2	TRBD2	TRBV7-9	TGTGCCAGCAGCAAGACTAGCGGGGGGTACACCGGGGAGCTGTTTTTT	CASSKTSGGYTGELFF
.	17	TRBJ2-3	TRBD2	TRBV7-6	TGTGCCAGCAGCTTAGTGATTAGCGGGGGGCCGGGAGATACGCAGTATTTT	CASSLVISGGPGDTQYF
.	18	TRBJ2-1	TRBD1	TRBV6-2/TRBV6-3	TGTGCCAGCAGTTACCCACTTGGGATCCGACAGGGGTACAATGAGCAGTTCTTC	CASSYPLGIRQGYNEQFF
.	13	TRBJ2-7	.	TRBV9	TGTGCCAGCAGCGCAGGGGAGGGTTACGAGCAGTACTTC	CASSAGEGYEQYF
.	17	TRBJ2-3	TRBD1	TRBV25-1	TGTGCCAGCAGTACAACCGGGACAGGACTTTACATGAATACGCAGTATTTT	CASSTTGTGLYMNTQYF
.	14	TRBJ1-3	.	TRBV9	TGTGCCAGCAGCTCAAAGGACATTGGAAACACCATATATTTT	CASSSKDIGNTIYF
.	15	TRBJ2-5	.	TRBV7-9	TGTGCCAGCAGCTTAGATGGGACATTCCAAGAGACCCAGTACTTC	CASSLDGTFQETQYF
.	16	TRBJ2-3	TRBD2	TRBV7-9	TGTGCCAGCAGCTTAGGGACTAGCGGGGGGCCAGATACGCAGTATTTT	CASSLGTSGGPDTQYF
.	14	TRBJ2-7	.	TRBV7-2	TGTGCCAGCAGCCCTAGAACTGGTTCCTACGAGCAGTACTTC	CASSPRTGSYEQYF
.	14	TRBJ2-2	.	TRBV30	TGTGCCTGGATAGGGGACTCGAACACCGGGGAGCTGTTTTTT	CAWIGDSNTGELFF
.	15	TRBJ2-3	TRBD2	TRBV5-1	TGCGCCAGCAGCTTGGAAGGCACTAGCGCAGATACGCAGTATTTT	CASSLEGTSADTQYF
.	16	TRBJ1-1	TRBD1	TRBV7-8	TGTGCCAGCAGCCCGACAGGGGCTAGGTATAACACTGAAGCTTTCTTT	CASSPTGARYNTEAFF
.	12	TRBJ2-2	.	TRBV4-1	TGCGCCAGCAGCCACTCTACTGTGGAGCTGTTTTTT	CASSHSTVELFF
.	13	TRBJ2-5	TRBD2	TRBV2	TGTGCCAGCAGTGACGGACTAGCAGAGACCCAGTACTTC	CASSDGLAETQYF
.	15	TRBJ1-3	.	TRBV4-2	TGTGCCAGCAGCCAAGCCGGTAACTCTGGAAACACCATATATTTT	CASSQAGNSGNTIYF
.	17	TRBJ2-5	TRBD2	TRBV7-3	TGTGCCAGCAGCTTAACCGGGCTAGCGGGGACCCAAGAGACCCAGTACTTC	CASSLTGLAGTQETQYF
.	15	TRBJ2-5	.	TRBV4-1	TGCGCCAGCAGCCAGAATATGAGGGCTCAAGAGACCCAGTACTTC	CASSQNMRAQETQYF
.	14	TRBJ2-7	TRBD1	TRBV3-1/TRBV3-2	TGTGCCAGCAGCCCCGGGACAGGGGGCTACGAGCAGTACTTC	CASSPGTGGYEQYF
.	13	TRBJ1-2	TRBD1	TRBV3-1/TRBV3-2	TGTGCCAGCGGCAGGACAGGGGGCCCTGGCTACACCTTC	CASGRTGGPGYTF
.	14	TRBJ2-5	.	TRBV15	TGTGCCACCAGCAGGCCAGGGGTTGGCGAGACCCAGTACTTC	CATSRPGVGETQYF
.	13	TRBJ1-1	.	TRBV30	TGTGCCTGGAGGACTATCTTGAGCACTGAAGCTTTCTTT	CAWRTILSTEAFF
once	17	TRBJ2-3	TRBD2	TRBV7-6	TGTGCCAGCAGCCTCCGACTAGCGGGGGGGCAAGTAGATACGCAGTATTTT	CASSLRLAGGQVDTQYF
.	16	TRBJ1-3	.	TRBV5-1	TGCGCCAGCAGCTTGTTTCCAGGCCCCTCTGGAAACACCATATATTTT	CASSLFPGPSGNTIYF
.	15	TRBJ1-1	.	TRBV7-9	TGTGCCAGCAGCCCACGACCCTGGGGGCACACTGAAGCTTTCTTT	CASSPRPWGHTEAFF
.	11	TRBJ1-1	.	TRBV2	TGTGCCAGCATAATGGTAGGGGGAGCTTTCTTT	CASIMVGGAFF
.	15	TRBJ2-5	TRBD2	TRBV7-3	TGTGCCAGCAGCTTAACAGCGGGGGGCCGTGAGACCCAGTACTTC	CASSLTAGGRETQYF
.	13	TRBJ2-1	TRBD2	TRBV4-2	TGTGCCAGCAGCCAAACGGGGGGGAATGAGCAGTTCTTC	CASSQTGGNEQFF
few	14	TRBJ2-7	.	TRBV25-1	TGTGCCAGCAGACCTCGTGAGGTTTTGCACGAGCAGTACTTC	CASRPREVLHEQYF
.	14	TRBJ2-3	TRBD1	TRBV19	TGTGCCAGTAGGGTGGACAGGGCCACAGATACGCAGTATTTT	CASRVDRATDTQYF
many	14	TRBJ1-2	TRBD1	TRBV24-1	TGTGCCACCAGTGAAGGACAGGGGGCGGTGGGCTACACCTTC	CATSEGQGAVGYTF
.	15	TRBJ1-4	.	TRBV5-1	TGCGCCAGCAGCTTGGGTGGCAGACATAATGAAAAACTGTTTTTT	CASSLGGRHNEKLFF
.	13	TRBJ2-7	.	TRBV7-8	TGTGCCAGCAGCTTGGCCAGGTCCCCCGAGCAGTACTTC	CASSLARSPEQYF
.	16	TRBJ2-1	.	TRBV6-4	TGTGCCAGCAGTGATTTCTACGTAAGTTCCTACAATGAGCAGTTCTTC	CASSDFYVSSYNEQFF
.	12	TRBJ1-5	.	TRBV3-1/TRBV3-2	TGTGCCAGCGCCCTCCGGAGCCAGCCCCAGCATTTT	CASALRSQPQHF
.	19	TRBJ2-6	TRBD2	TRBV10-3	TGTGCCATCAGTGCTCCGGGACTAGCGGGGGGCACTGGGGCCAACGTCCTGACTTTC	CAISAPGLAGGTGANVLTF
.	16	TRBJ2-7	TRBD2	TRBV7-3	TGTGCCAGCAGCTTTTACCGCGGGGGGCACCTCTACGAGCAGTACTTC	CASSFYRGGHLYEQYF
.	16	TRBJ2-3	TRBD2	TRBV9	TGTGCCAGCAGCGTAGCTGGATACGGGGGGAGAGATACGCAGTATTTT	CASSVAGYGGRDTQYF
.	14	TRBJ2-7	TRBD2	TRBV5-1	TGCGCCAGCAGCCTCACGGGAGGGGTCCACGAGCAGTACTTC	CASSLTGGVHEQYF
few	14	TRBJ1-1	TRBD1	TRBV2	TGTGCCAGCAGCGACGACAGGGGTTTTACTGAAGCTTTCTTT	CASSDDRGFTEAFF
.	12	TRBJ2-7	.	TRBV7-9	TGTGCCAGCAGCTACTCTAGACGAGAGCAGTACTTC	CASSYSRREQYF
.	16	TRBJ2-2	TRBD2	TRBV7-8	TGTGCCAGCAGCTCTCTCAGCGGGGTGAACACCGGGGAGCTGTTTTTT	CASSSLSGVNTGELFF